This paragraph covers one TCR beta chain sequence. The antigen remains unidentified. These data belong to a study of cytomegalovirus exposure and HLA in healthy donors. Study outcomes and limitations: The majority of TCR sequences were rare, yet some public TCRs appeared in many donors. The tendency of first-cohort TCR clusters to co-occur in the 120 validation repertoires was identified by a subsequent analysis. The classifier reportedly diagnosed cytomegalovirus status with high specificity and sensitivity. Among TCR beta chains, those listed as cytomegalovirus-associated numbered some 160.

The table came from immunoSEQ multiplex PCR; TCRdb's copy has only in-frame clones and leaves some out. The sample shows 65,000 or so clones, roughly nine tenths of them seen only once. Trimming removed 7 bases at V and 0 bases at J, with 10 bases between. This CDR3 region has 14 residues. Germline V gene lookup returns CDR1 MNHNY and CDR2 SVGAGI (reference sequence). The sequence derives from a woman between 18 and 29 years old in good health and CMV-seronegative. Sequencing was done on a sample of PBMCs. This chain links TRBV6-6 with TRBJ2-1, with D possibly matching TRBD2 (6 bases). Written as DNA, the CDR3 is TGTGCCAGCATCCGGGACTCCTCCTACAATGAGCAGTTCTTC. Its protein product is CASIRDSSYNEQFF.